This TCR beta chain is from a study of T-cell memory formation after mild COVID-19. Background on the study: For the most part, TCR clusters were specific to one donor.

TCRdb re-analysed the 5' RACE reads in MiXCR, keeping a single row per CDR3 protein. This table holds 280,000 or so distinct CDR3 sequences, roughly 8% found once. Study-wide points: Some clones that responded were present in memory (sampled pre-infection), which suggests cross-reactive memory joined.

The sample holds a few counts of this clonotype. Its antigen is undetermined. This CDR3 spans 15 amino acids. With 4 bases removed from V and 2 bases from J, the gap between germline ends came to 14 bases. Germline assignment: CDR1 SEHNR and CDR2 FQNEAQ (reference sequence). The chain carries TRBV7-9 and TRBJ1-1, with D possibly being TRBD1 (5 bases). Material for sequencing was PBMCs or a T cell subset sorted from them (not recorded which). The origin of this receptor is a man between 18 and 35 years old who had mild COVID-19 (a few samples of this study predate the infection). Cell type and time point are not known. The DNA for the CDR3 is TGTGCCAGCAGCTCCAGACAGACCTCTAACACTGAAGCTTTCTTT. Amino acid sequence: CASSSRQTSNTEAFF.